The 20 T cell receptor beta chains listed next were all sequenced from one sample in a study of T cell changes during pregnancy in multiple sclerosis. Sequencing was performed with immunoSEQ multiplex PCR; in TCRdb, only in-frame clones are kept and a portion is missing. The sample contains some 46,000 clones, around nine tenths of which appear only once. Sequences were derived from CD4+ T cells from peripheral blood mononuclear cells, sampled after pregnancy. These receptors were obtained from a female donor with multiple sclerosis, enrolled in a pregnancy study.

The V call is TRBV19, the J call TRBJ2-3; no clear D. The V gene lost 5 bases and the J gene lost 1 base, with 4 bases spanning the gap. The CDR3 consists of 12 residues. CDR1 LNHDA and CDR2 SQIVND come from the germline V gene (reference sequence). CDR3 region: CASSPRTDTQYF. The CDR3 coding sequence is TGTGCCAGTAGTCCTCGCACAGATACGCAGTATTTT.

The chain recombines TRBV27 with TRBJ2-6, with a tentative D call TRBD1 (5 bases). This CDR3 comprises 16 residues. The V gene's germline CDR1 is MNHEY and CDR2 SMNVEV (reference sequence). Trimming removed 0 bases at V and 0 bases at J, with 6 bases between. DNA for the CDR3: TGTGCCAGCAGTTTATCTACAGGCTCTGGGGCCAACGTCCTGACTTTC. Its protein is CASSLSTGSGANVLTF.

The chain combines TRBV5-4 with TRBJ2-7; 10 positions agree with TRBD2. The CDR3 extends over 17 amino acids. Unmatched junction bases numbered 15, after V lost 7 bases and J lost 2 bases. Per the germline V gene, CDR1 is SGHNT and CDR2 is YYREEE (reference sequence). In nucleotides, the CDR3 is TGTGCCAGCGCCCCGGGAGGGGCGAGCGGGAGGGCCTACGAGCAGTACTTC. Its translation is CASAPGGASGRAYEQYF.

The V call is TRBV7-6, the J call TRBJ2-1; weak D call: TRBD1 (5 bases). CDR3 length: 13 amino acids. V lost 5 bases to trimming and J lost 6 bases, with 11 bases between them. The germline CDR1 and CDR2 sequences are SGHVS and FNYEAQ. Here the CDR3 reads CASSRDRFNEQFF. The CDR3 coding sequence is TGTGCCAGCAGCCGCGACAGATTCAATGAGCAGTTCTTC.

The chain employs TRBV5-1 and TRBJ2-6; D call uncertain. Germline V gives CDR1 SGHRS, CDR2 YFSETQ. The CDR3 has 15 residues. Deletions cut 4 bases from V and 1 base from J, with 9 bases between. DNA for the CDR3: TGCGCCAGCAGCACCCAGGCGTCTGGGGCCAACGTCCTGACTTTC. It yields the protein CASSTQASGANVLTF.

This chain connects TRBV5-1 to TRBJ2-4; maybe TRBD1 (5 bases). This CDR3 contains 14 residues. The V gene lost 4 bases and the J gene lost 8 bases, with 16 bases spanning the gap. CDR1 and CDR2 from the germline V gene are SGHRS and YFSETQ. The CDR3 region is CASSTGRQGDIQYF. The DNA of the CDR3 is TGCGCCAGCAGCACCGGGCGGCAGGGCGACATTCAGTACTTC. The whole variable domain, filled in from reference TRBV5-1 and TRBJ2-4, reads KAGVTQTPRYLIKTRGQQVTLSCSPISGHRSVSWYQQTPGQGLQFLFEYFSETQRNKGNFPGRFSGRQFSNSRSEMNVSTLELGDSALYLCASSTGRQGDIQYFGAGTRLSVL.

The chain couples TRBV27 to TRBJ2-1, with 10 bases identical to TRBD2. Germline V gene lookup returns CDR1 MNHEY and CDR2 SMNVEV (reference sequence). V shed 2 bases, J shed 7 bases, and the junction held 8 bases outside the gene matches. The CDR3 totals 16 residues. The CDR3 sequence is CASSLRTSLAGNEQFF. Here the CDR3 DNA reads TGTGCCAGCAGTTTAAGGACTTCACTAGCGGGAAATGAGCAGTTCTTC.

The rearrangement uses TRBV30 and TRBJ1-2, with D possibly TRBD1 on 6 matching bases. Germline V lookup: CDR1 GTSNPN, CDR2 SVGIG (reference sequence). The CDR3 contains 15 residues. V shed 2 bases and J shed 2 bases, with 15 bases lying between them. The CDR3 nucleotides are TGTGCCTGGAGTCCCCGACAGGTAACCAACTATGGCTACACCTTC. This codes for CAWSPRQVTNYGYTF.

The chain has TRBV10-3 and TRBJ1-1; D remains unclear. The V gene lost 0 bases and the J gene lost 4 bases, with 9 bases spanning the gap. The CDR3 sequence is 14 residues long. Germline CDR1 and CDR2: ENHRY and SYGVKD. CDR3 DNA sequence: TGTGCCATCAGTGAGTCGGAGAGGGTCACTGAAGCTTTCTTT. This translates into CAISESERVTEAFF.

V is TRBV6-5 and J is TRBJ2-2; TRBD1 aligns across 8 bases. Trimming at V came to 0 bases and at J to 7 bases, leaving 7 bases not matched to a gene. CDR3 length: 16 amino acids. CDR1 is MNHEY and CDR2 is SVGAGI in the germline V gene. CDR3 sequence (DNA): TGTGCCAGCAGTTACTCGAGGTCAGGGGGCGTCGGGGAGCTGTTTTTT. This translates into CASSYSRSGGVGELFF.

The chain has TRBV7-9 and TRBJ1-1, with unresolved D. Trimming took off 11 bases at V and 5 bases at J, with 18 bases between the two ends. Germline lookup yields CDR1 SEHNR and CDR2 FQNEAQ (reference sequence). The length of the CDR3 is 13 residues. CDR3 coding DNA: TGTGCCTTGAGCGGGCTGTCGGATACTGAAGCTTTCTTT. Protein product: CALSGLSDTEAFF.

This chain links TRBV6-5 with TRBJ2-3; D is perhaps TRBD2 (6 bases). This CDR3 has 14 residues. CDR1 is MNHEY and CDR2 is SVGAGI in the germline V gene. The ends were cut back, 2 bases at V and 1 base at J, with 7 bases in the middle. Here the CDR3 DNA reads TGTGCCAGCAGTTACGGGACTCGCACAGATACGCAGTATTTT. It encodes CASSYGTRTDTQYF.

The CDR3 nucleotides are TGTGCCAGCAGCTTTCAAGGGGTCGGATACGAGCAGTACTTC. The encoded protein is CASSFQGVGYEQYF. The rearrangement links TRBV5-5 to TRBJ2-7; TRBD1 is a possible D gene (5 bases). The CDR3 runs to 14 residues. Germline CDR1 SGHKS, CDR2 YYEKEE (reference sequence). V was pared by 2 bases and J by 4 bases, with 13 bases between.

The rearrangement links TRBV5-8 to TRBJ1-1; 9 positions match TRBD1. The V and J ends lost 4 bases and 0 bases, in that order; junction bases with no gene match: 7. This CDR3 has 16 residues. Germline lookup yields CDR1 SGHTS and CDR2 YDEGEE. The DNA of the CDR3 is TGTGCCAGCAGCCCCGGGACAGGGAATATGAACACTGAAGCTTTCTTT. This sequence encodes CASSPGTGNMNTEAFF.

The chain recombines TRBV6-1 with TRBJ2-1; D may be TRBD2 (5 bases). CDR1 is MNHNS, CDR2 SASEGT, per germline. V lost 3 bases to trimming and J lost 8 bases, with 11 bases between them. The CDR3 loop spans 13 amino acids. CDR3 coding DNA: TGTGCCAGCAGTGATGGACTTTCGGATGAGCAGTTCTTC. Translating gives CASSDGLSDEQFF.

CDR3 sequence (DNA): TGTGCCTGGAGTGGCGGGACAGTCTACGAGCAGTACTTC. The encoded protein is CAWSGGTVYEQYF. This chain joins TRBV30 and TRBJ2-7, with D perhaps TRBD1 (7 bases). The CDR3 is made up of 13 amino acids. Trimming cost V 1 base and J 3 bases, with 10 bases left between them. The germline V gene has CDR1 GTSNPN and CDR2 SVGIG (reference sequence).

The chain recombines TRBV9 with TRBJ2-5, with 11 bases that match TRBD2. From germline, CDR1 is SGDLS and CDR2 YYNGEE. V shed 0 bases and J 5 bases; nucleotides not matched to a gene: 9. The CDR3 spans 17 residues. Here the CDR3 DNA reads TGTGCCAGCAGCGTAGGTAGTAGCGGGAGGGCCTTGGAGACCCAGTACTTC. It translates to CASSVGSSGRALETQYF.

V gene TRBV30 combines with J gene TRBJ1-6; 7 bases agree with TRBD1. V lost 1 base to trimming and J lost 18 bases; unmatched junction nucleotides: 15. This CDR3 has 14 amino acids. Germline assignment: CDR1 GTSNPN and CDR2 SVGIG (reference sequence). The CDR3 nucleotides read TGTGCCTGGAGTGCCGTGACAGGGCGAGTCATCAACCACTTT. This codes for CAWSAVTGRVINHF.

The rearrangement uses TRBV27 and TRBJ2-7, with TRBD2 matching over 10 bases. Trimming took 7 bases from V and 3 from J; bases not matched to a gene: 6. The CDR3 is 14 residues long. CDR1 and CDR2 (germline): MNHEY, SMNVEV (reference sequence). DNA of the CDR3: TGTGCCAGCAACCCTAGCGGGAGAGTCTACGAGCAGTACTTC. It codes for CASNPSGRVYEQYF.

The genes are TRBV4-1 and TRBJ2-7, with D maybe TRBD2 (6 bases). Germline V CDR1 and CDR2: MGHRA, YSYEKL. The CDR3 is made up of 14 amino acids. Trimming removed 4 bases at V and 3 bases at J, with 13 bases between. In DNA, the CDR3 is TGCGCCAGCAGCCCCGAAGCCGGGAGCTACGAGCAGTACTTC. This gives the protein CASSPEAGSYEQYF.